This T cell receptor beta chain stems from a study of blood T cell repertoires in COVID-19. Study information: Samples representing acute and convalescent COVID-19 were sourced from the United States, Italy and Spain. PBMCs, B-cell-depleted T cells, or T cells provided the cDNA or gDNA that made up the material.

In the study's own analysis: Researchers report that nucleated cell counts were estimated from reference gene primer amplification. Data came from immunoSEQ multiplex PCR; TCRdb stores just in-frame clones and leaves some out. V, J and clone size are taken as reported in that table, and D and trimming were inferred from the DNA itself. The sample lists nearly 80,000 clones; around 80% were seen once. CDR3 size: 12 residues. The V and J ends lost 4 bases and 5 bases respectively, with 8 bases between them. Germline lookup yields CDR1 SEHNR and CDR2 FQNEAQ (reference sequence). Sequenced: peripheral blood. This TCR derives from a woman aged 65 to 85 with acute or convalescent COVID-19. This chain connects TRBV7-9 to TRBJ2-5; maybe TRBD1 (5 bases). The CDR3 protein is CASSSQVETQYF. CDR3 coding DNA: TGTGCCAGCAGCTCACAGGTCGAGACCCAGTACTTC.